These T cell receptor beta chains were read from a single sample in a study of T cells in Graves' hyperthyroidism and ophthalmopathy. TCRdb reanalysed the multiplex PCR reads using MiXCR and keeps one entry per CDR3 protein. The sample holds roughly 420,000 distinct CDR3 sequences; approximately 14% are singletons and the top ten take 7.5% to 8%. The sequencing sample was made of blood. The receptors stem from a woman under 30 with Graves' hyperthyroidism. Each CDR3 is given with its conserved first and last residue. The D gene is left open where the match is weak. Some rows have no size entry. The others give once, few or many, or a class for an expanded clone.

V	J	size	D	DNA	CDR3
TRBV28	TRBJ2-3	many	TRBD1	TGTGCCAGCAGGACAGGGGGCGCAGATACGCAGTATTTT	CASRTGGADTQYF
TRBV19	TRBJ2-5	many	NA	TGTGCCAGTAGTCATCAAGAGACCCAGTACTTC	CASSHQETQYF
TRBV15	TRBJ1-5	few	NA	TGTGCCACCAGCTGGGGGGATCAGCCCCAGCATTTT	CATSWGDQPQHF
TRBV19	TRBJ1-2	many	NA	TGTGCCAGTAGGGATCAGGGATTGTATGGCTACACCTTC	CASRDQGLYGYTF
TRBV10-1	TRBJ1-2	many	NA	TGCGCCAGCAGTGATGGGCAGGGTGGCTACACCTTC	CASSDGQGGYTF
TRBV20-1	TRBJ2-7	many	TRBD2	TGCAGTGCTGGACCCGAGGGAGGGCAACGTGGCGAGCAGTACTTC	CSAGPEGGQRGEQYF
TRBV27	TRBJ1-2	many	NA	TGTGCCAGCAGTGCCCAGGGCGAAGGCTATGGCTACACCTTC	CASSAQGEGYGYTF
TRBV2	TRBJ2-3	many	NA	TGTGCCAGCGGACAGACTAGCACAGATACGCAGTATTTT	CASGQTSTDTQYF
TRBV15	TRBJ2-1	many	NA	TGTGCCACCAGCAGTGGGAGTATCCCCTACAATGAGCAGTTCTTC	CATSSGSIPYNEQFF
TRBV20-1	TRBJ2-1	NA	NA	TGCAGTGCTAGAGTCGGCGCGGACTACGGAGATGAGCAGTTCTTC	CSARVGADYGDEQFF
TRBV19	TRBJ1-1	once	TRBD1	TGTGCCAGTAGTGTTACTTCCTCGGGACAGGGAGAAGCTTTCTTT	CASSVTSSGQGEAFF
TRBV19	TRBJ2-1	NA	NA	TGTGCCAGTAGTACCCACTTCGGGCGCACCTACAATGAGCAGTTCTTC	CASSTHFGRTYNEQFF